One sample yielded the 16 T cell receptor beta chains listed below, sequenced in a study of blood T cell repertoires in COVID-19. Repertoires were generated with immunoSEQ multiplex PCR, while TCRdb's copy carries only in-frame clones and drops some. The sample consists of about 320,000 clones, approximately 89% of them appearing once. Sequenced input: PBMCs or T cells enriched from blood (not recorded which). The receptors stem from a man aged 25-45 years who had recovered from COVID-19.

The sample holds a few counts of this clone. The chain employs TRBV5-5 and TRBJ1-5; 9 positions agree with TRBD1. The CDR3 sequence is 15 residues long. The germline V gene has CDR1 SGHKS and CDR2 YYEKEE (reference sequence). V gave up 3 bases and J gave up 7 bases; unmatched junction bases: 8. The CDR3 sequence: CASSSGTGPGQPQHF. The CDR3 region has the DNA TGTGCCAGCAGCTCTGGGACAGGGCCGGGCCAGCCCCAGCATTTT.

The chain has TRBV2 and TRBJ2-7, with TRBD2 as a possible D gene (6 bases). The CDR3 sequence is 15 residues long. V lost 7 bases and J lost 0, with 16 bases in between. Looked up from germline, CDR1 is SNHLY and CDR2 is FYNNEI. The CDR3 spells CASTTTDGGSYEQYF. In DNA, the CDR3 is TGTGCCAGCACAACGACCGACGGGGGCTCCTACGAGCAGTACTTC.

V usage is TRBV9 and J usage is TRBJ2-7, with D possibly matching TRBD2 (5 bases). CDR1 and CDR2 from the germline V gene are SGDLS and YYNGEE. Trimming took off 0 bases at V and 1 base at J, with 14 bases between the two ends. The CDR3 extends over 16 amino acids. Here the CDR3 DNA reads TGTGCCAGCAGCGTAGTTCCGGACGGGGTTTCCTACGAGCAGTACTTC. Translating gives CASSVVPDGVSYEQYF.

The chain recombines TRBV27 with TRBJ1-6; tentative D call: TRBD1 (6 bases). Per the germline V gene, CDR1 is MNHEY and CDR2 is SMNVEV (reference sequence). CDR3 size: 15 residues. Trimming removed 7 bases from V and 6 bases from J, with 16 bases in between. As DNA, the CDR3 is TGTGCCAGCACCGTGAGGGGACACTTTAATTCACCCCTCCACTTT. Its translation is CASTVRGHFNSPLHF.

The chain joins TRBV5-5 to TRBJ1-5, with 8 bases identical to TRBD1. CDR3 length: 15 residues. The V segment lost 5 bases and the J segment 10 bases; nucleotides outside the gene matches: 14. Germline V gene lookup returns CDR1 SGHKS and CDR2 YYEKEE (reference sequence). Written as DNA, the CDR3 is TGTGCCAGCAGTTGGACTTCGGCAGGGGGCGATCCCCAGCATTTT. It codes for CASSWTSAGGDPQHF.

This chain links TRBV3-1 (or the pseudogene TRBV3-2) with TRBJ2-7, with D perhaps TRBD2 (6 bases). Per the germline V gene, CDR1 is LGHDT and CDR2 is YNNKEL (reference sequence). This CDR3 has 12 residues. The germline V and J ends were trimmed by 2 bases and 6 bases, with 8 bases remaining between them. CDR3 region: CASSQRRGEQYF. The DNA of the CDR3 is TGTGCCAGCAGCCAACGGAGGGGCGAGCAGTACTTC.

The J gene is TRBJ2-7, the V gene TRBV21-1; the table names TRBD2, a call not compared with the DNA. TRBV21-1 corresponds to a pseudogene. This CDR3 contains 15 residues. The CDR3 DNA sequence: TGTGCCAGCAGCAAAGATTTACTAGGCACCTACGAGCAGTACTTC. Its translation is CASSKDLLGTYEQYF.

This clone was observed once. This chain connects TRBV9 to TRBJ1-1, with D unresolved. The CDR3 loop spans 13 amino acids. Per the germline V gene, CDR1 is SGDLS and CDR2 is YYNGEE. V was shortened by 3 bases and J by 1 base, with 7 bases between the two germline ends. The CDR3 protein is CASSATSNTEAFF. The CDR3 DNA sequence: TGTGCCAGCAGCGCGACATCGAACACTGAAGCTTTCTTT.

The rearrangement links TRBV13 to TRBJ2-2, with a possible D match to TRBD2 (6 bases). Trimming pared 0 bases from V and 12 bases from J, leaving 11 bases between. The V gene's germline CDR1 is PRHDT and CDR2 FYEKMQ (reference sequence). This CDR3 contains 13 residues. The CDR3 nucleotides read TGTGCCAGCAGCTTAGGGGTCGGGGGTAAGCTGTTTTTT. This encodes CASSLGVGGKLFF. Variable domain in full (rest from reference TRBV13 and TRBJ2-2): AAGVIQSPRHLIKEKRETATLKCYPIPRHDTVYWYQQGPGQDPQFLISFYEKMQSDKGSIPDRFSAQQFSDYHSELNMSSLELGDSALYFCASSLGVGGKLFFGEGSRLTVL.

In its sample, this clone was seen once. The chain recombines TRBV12-3 or TRBV12-4 with TRBJ2-7; 7 bases are shared with TRBD2. Trimming removed 3 bases from V and 5 bases from J; junction bases left unmatched: 4. There are 13 residues in the CDR3. The DNA of the CDR3 is TGTGCCAGCAGTTTGCGGGGGATGAACGAGCAGTACTTC. This gives the protein CASSLRGMNEQYF.

The V call is TRBV3-1 (or the pseudogene TRBV3-2), the J call TRBJ2-3, with 8 bases aligning to TRBD1. This CDR3 has 17 amino acids. CDR1 and CDR2 (germline): LGHDT, YNNKEL (reference sequence). With 0 bases clipped from V and 6 bases from J, the junction kept 11 bases outside the gene matches. CDR3 nucleotide sequence: TGTGCCAGCAGCCAAGAGGGGGCAGGGGGCGTACTGGATACGCAGTATTTT. It encodes CASSQEGAGGVLDTQYF.

The chain links TRBV7-9 to TRBJ2-5; TRBD1 matches at 9 bases. The CDR3 is made up of 16 amino acids. CDR1 and CDR2 (germline): SEHNR, FQNEAQ (reference sequence). Germline trimming cut 1 base from V and 4 bases from J; bases unmatched to any gene: 7. The CDR3 reads CASSLGDTGGLETQYF. The CDR3 nucleotides are TGTGCCAGCAGCTTAGGGGACACAGGGGGCTTAGAGACCCAGTACTTC.

The chain links TRBV18 to TRBJ2-1; tentative D call: TRBD1 (7 bases). CDR3 length: 14 residues. Deletions cut 3 bases from V and 7 bases from J, with 13 bases between. Germline V gives CDR1 KGHSH, CDR2 LQKENI. The chain's CDR3 is CASSPATGRNEQFF. CDR3 DNA: TGTGCCAGCTCACCCGCGACAGGGAGGAATGAGCAGTTCTTC.

On this clone itself: The same CDR3 arises from other DNA sequences in this sample as well. This chain uses TRBV15 with TRBJ1-2, with a weak D call TRBD1 (6 bases). V was cut by 3 bases and J by 2 bases, with 10 bases left in between. The CDR3 is made up of 14 amino acids. Germline V lookup: CDR1 LNHNV, CDR2 YYDKDF (reference sequence). CDR3 nucleotide sequence: TGTGCCACCAGCAGGGACCAGGGGAACTATGGCTACACCTTC. As protein: CATSRDQGNYGYTF.

The chain has TRBV25-1 and TRBJ1-4, with 7 bases that match TRBD1. V lost 3 bases, J lost 7 bases, and 11 bases stayed unmatched. The CDR3 contains 16 residues. CDR1 is MGHDK, CDR2 SYGVNS, per germline. CDR3 sequence (DNA): TGTGCCAGCAGTGAGCCCTCCGGGACAGTAGGTGAAAAACTGTTTTTT. It translates to CASSEPSGTVGEKLFF.

The chain joins TRBV20-1 to TRBJ1-2; 8 nucleotides align to TRBD1. The V gene's germline CDR1 is DFQATT and CDR2 SNEGSKA (reference sequence). V was pared by 3 bases and J by 3 bases, with 9 bases of the junction left unmatched. The length of the CDR3 is 15 residues. The DNA for the CDR3 is TGCAGTGCTAGTGTACAGGGGGGATTGTACTATGGCTACACCTTC. Its protein is CSASVQGGLYYGYTF.